This TCR beta chain stems from a study of early stage breast cancer tumors. There are 13 residues in the CDR3. Germline V gene data show CDR1 as SGHRS and CDR2 as YFSETQ. Between the trimmed V and J ends, which lost 7 bases and 4 bases, there was a span of 13 bases. The protocol was immunoSEQ multiplex PCR, while the TCRdb copy is restricted to in-frame clones and leaves out a portion. The data hold more than 65,000 clones, with around 80% observed a single time. This receptor was identified in a person in their forties with breast cancer. The J gene is TRBJ2-3, the V gene TRBV5-1, with unresolved D. Sequencing was carried out using blood. The CDR3 DNA sequence: TGCGCCAGCTCTCCAACATTTTCAGATACGCAGTATTTT. Translation gives CASSPTFSDTQYF.